This T cell receptor (beta chain) was recovered during a study of graft-versus-host responses after intestinal transplantation. For the study at large: Each transplant was multivisceral, liver-intestinal, or isolated intestinal. Recipients across the board were started on anti-thymocyte globulin induction, then kept on tacrolimus and steroids for about 3 years. Overall study findings and caveats: The presence of high graft-versus-host to host-versus-graft clonal ratios in allografts characterized patients with graft-donor T cell macrochimerism. Present in recipient marrow, GvH clones included some that appeared first in ileum or blood.

A remark on this clone: Its antigen is currently unknown.

Generated by immunoSEQ multiplex PCR, the TCRdb table keeps only in-frame clones and is missing some. The repertoire holds 99,000 or so clones, roughly 92% seen once, with approximately 0.07% in the top ten. Germline CDR1 is SGHRS and CDR2 is YFSETQ. This CDR3 spans 15 amino acids. With 0 bases clipped from V and 7 bases from J, the junction kept 5 bases outside the gene matches. V usage is TRBV5-1 and J usage is TRBJ2-2, with 8 nucleotides matching TRBD2. The sequencing used unstimulated CD8+ T cells sorted from spleen or lymph node cells, collected before transplant. This TCR came from a human donor who was the organ donor for an intestinal transplant. For the CDR3, the DNA is TGCGCCAGCAGCTTGGCGGGGGGGTCGTACGGGGAGCTGTTTTTT. This encodes CASSLAGGSYGELFF. The full variable domain, in which reference TRBV5-1 and TRBJ2-2 provide the parts outside the CDR3, is KAGVTQTPRYLIKTRGQQVTLSCSPISGHRSVSWYQQTPGQGLQFLFEYFSETQRNKGNFPGRFSGRQFSNSRSEMNVSTLELGDSALYLCASSLAGGSYGELFFGEGSRLTVL.